The entry below describes one TCR beta chain. The antigen is undetermined. The sample comes from a study of post-analysis software for immune sequencing data. The TCR beta cDNA libraries carried unique molecular identifiers. TCRdb fed the PCR reads into MiXCR, producing one record per CDR3 protein. The data contain 700,000 to 800,000 distinct CDR3 sequences, just under 30% of them singletons. Study outcomes and limitations: Controls' normalized Chao1 diversity significantly exceeded that of multiple sclerosis patients. Five or six TRBV segments, TRBV5-6, TRBV5-1 and TRBV20-1 among them, were found more frequent in patients than controls.

This CDR3 is built from 15 residues. V lost 6 bases to trimming and J lost 4 bases, with 17 bases between them. The genes are TRBV12-3 or TRBV12-4 and TRBJ2-3, with D hard to call. Sequenced sample: blood. The sequence was obtained from a girl aged 10-17 years with multiple sclerosis. Written as DNA, the CDR3 is TGTGCCAGCAGCGAGGCGTTTAGGGCCCCAGATACGCAGTATTTT. Translated, it gives CASSEAFRAPDTQYF.